These 8 T cell receptor beta chains originate from one sample sequenced in a study of graft-versus-host responses after intestinal transplantation. Here immunoSEQ multiplex PCR was the method, and the copy in TCRdb shows in-frame clones only, minus some. The profile covers around 29,000 clones, with 85% to 95% appearing a single time and 0.7% to 0.85% taken by the ten largest. Here the sequenced sample was PBMCs, taken 66 days after intestinal transplant. The receptors were sampled from a human patient who received an intestinal transplant, so some T cells may come from the graft donor.

This chain joins TRBV11-2 and TRBJ2-7; D is ambiguous. Germline V gene data show CDR1 as SGHAT and CDR2 as FQNNGV. Trimming pared 3 bases from V and 6 bases from J, leaving 15 bases between. This CDR3 is built from 14 residues. The CDR3 DNA reads as TGTGCCAGCAGCTTCTCCGTCCTGGTGCGCGAGCAGTACTTC. Protein product: CASSFSVLVREQYF.

The chain is built from TRBV5-4 and TRBJ1-1; D is possibly TRBD1 (5 bases). Germline V gene data show CDR1 as SGHNT and CDR2 as YYREEE (reference sequence). V lost 6 bases and J 5 bases, leaving 14 bases between the germline ends. This CDR3 has 13 residues. The DNA of the CDR3 is TGTGCCAGCAAAACGGGGGGGGTTACTGAAGCTTTCTTT. This gives the protein CASKTGGVTEAFF.

This chain connects TRBV29-1 to TRBJ2-1; D uncertain. The V and J ends lost 1 base and 0 bases respectively, with 4 bases between them. There are 13 residues in the CDR3. Germline CDR1 is SQVTM and CDR2 is ANQGSEA. The CDR3 DNA follows: TGCAGCGTTGAAGTTAACTCCTACAATGAGCAGTTCTTC. Translated: CSVEVNSYNEQFF.

The gene calls are TRBV7-2 and TRBJ2-3; TRBD2 might be the D (6 bases). The CDR3 is 17 amino acids. V was trimmed by 0 bases and J by 3 bases, leaving 16 bases between them. Germline V gene lookup returns CDR1 SGHTA and CDR2 FQGNSA. The CDR3 DNA follows: TGTGCCAGCAGCTTAGCGTGGAGCGGGTTCCGGACAGATACGCAGTATTTT. Residues: CASSLAWSGFRTDTQYF.

J is TRBJ1-2 and V is TRBV28; D unresolved. Trimming removed 5 bases at V and 8 bases at J, with 12 bases between. The CDR3 is made up of 12 amino acids. Germline assignment: CDR1 MDHEN and CDR2 SYDVKM. The CDR3, as DNA: TGTGCCAGCAGTAAAGGGCTTCAAGGCTACACCTTC. It is translated as CASSKGLQGYTF.

The chain employs TRBV5-1 and TRBJ2-5; unclear D gene. Looked up from germline, CDR1 is SGHRS and CDR2 is YFSETQ. The CDR3 runs to 18 residues. V lost 1 base and J 7 bases, leaving 26 bases between the germline ends. This CDR3 is CASSLYSRFSPKRRTQYF. The CDR3 DNA follows: TGCGCCAGCAGCTTGTATTCCCGGTTCAGTCCTAAACGTAGGACCCAGTACTTC.

This chain connects TRBV29-1 to TRBJ2-1; no clear D gene. The CDR3 covers 12 residues. Germline CDR1 is SQVTM and CDR2 is ANQGSEA. V lost 5 bases, J lost 6 bases, and 11 bases lay in between. The CDR3 spells CSVFWIINEQFF. The CDR3 nucleotides are TGCAGCGTTTTCTGGATTATCAATGAGCAGTTCTTC.

About this clone: Other DNA sequences in the sample encode the same CDR3. The V and J genes are TRBV11-2 and TRBJ1-6; D may be TRBD1 (6 bases). The CDR3 runs to 16 residues. V lost 1 base and J 4 bases, leaving 11 bases between the germline ends. CDR1 and CDR2 (germline): SGHAT, FQNNGV. CDR3 loop: CASSLGGGGYNSPLHF. CDR3 nucleotides: TGTGCCAGCAGCTTAGGAGGGGGGGGGTATAATTCACCCCTCCACTTT. The full variable domain, in which reference TRBV11-2 and TRBJ1-6 provide the parts outside the CDR3, is EAGVAQSPRYKIIEKRQSVAFWCNPISGHATLYWYQQILGQGPKLLIQFQNNGVVDDSQLPKDRFSAERLKGVDSTLKIQPAKLEDSAVYLCASSLGGGGYNSPLHFGNGTRLTVT.